These 4 T cell receptor beta chains were all obtained from the same sample, sequenced in a study of post-analysis software for immune sequencing data. Their antigens remain unidentified. Sequencing libraries made from TCR beta cDNA carried unique molecular identifiers. TCRdb redid the calling of the PCR reads with MiXCR, one entry per CDR3 protein. The sample has about 810,000 distinct CDR3 sequences; approximately 50% are singletons. Whole-study results and caveats: Roughly five TRBV segments, including TRBV5-6, TRBV5-1 and TRBV20-1, were more frequent in patients than controls.

The sequencing input was blood. The receptors originated from a girl aged 10 to 17 with multiple sclerosis.

The chain employs TRBV6-6 and TRBJ2-7, with D unclear. Trimming removed 4 bases from V and 0 bases from J, with 13 bases in between. The germline CDR1 and CDR2 sequences are MNHNY and SVGAGI (reference sequence). The CDR3 totals 15 residues. This CDR3 reads CASSSDPVSSYEQYF. CDR3 nucleotides: TGTGCCAGCAGTTCGGACCCGGTGAGCTCCTACGAGCAGTACTTC.

CDR3 DNA: TGTGCCAGCAGCCCTGCCCTTAAAGGGAACACTGAAGCTTTCTTT. It translates to CASSPALKGNTEAFF. V usage is TRBV7-9 and J usage is TRBJ1-1, with D unclear. In germline, CDR1 is SEHNR, CDR2 FQNEAQ (reference sequence). Trimming cost V 5 bases and J 1 base, with 14 bases left between them. The CDR3 contains 15 residues.

The J gene is TRBJ2-7, the V gene TRBV3-1, with a possible D match to TRBD1 (5 bases). The ends were cut back, 4 bases at V and 0 bases at J, with 13 bases in the middle. The CDR3 loop spans 15 amino acids. The V gene's germline CDR1 is LGHDT and CDR2 YNNKEL (reference sequence). The CDR3 DNA reads TGTGCCAGCAGCCCTCAGGGAATCAGCTCCTACGAGCAGTACTTC. It is translated as CASSPQGISSYEQYF.

J is TRBJ2-1 and V is TRBV12-3 or TRBV12-4; D is unresolved. This CDR3 contains 15 residues. V lost 3 bases to trimming and J lost 0 bases, with 9 bases between them. The CDR3 nucleotides read TGTGCCAGCAGTTTTGAGTCCAGCTCCTACAATGAGCAGTTCTTC. Translation: CASSFESSSYNEQFF.